Below are 31 T cell receptor beta chains sequenced from a single sample in a study of blood T cell repertoires in COVID-19. Assay used: immunoSEQ multiplex PCR; TCRdb lists only in-frame clones, some missing. The sample shows a few hundred thousand clones, around 89% of them seen only once. Sequencing input: peripheral blood. These receptors were obtained from a woman aged 55-70 years with COVID-19, enrolled during active disease.

V and J are TRBV3-1 (or the pseudogene TRBV3-2) and TRBJ1-1; D is unresolved. This CDR3 has 14 residues. Germline V gene sequence: CDR1 LGHDT, CDR2 YNNKEL (reference sequence). V lost 0 bases, J lost 11 bases, and 16 bases lay in between. CDR3 nucleotides: TGTGCCAGCAGCCAAGATTACGGGGTGAGTCTCGCTTTCTTT. This sequence encodes CASSQDYGVSLAFF.

In nucleotides, the CDR3 is TGTGCCAGCAGCTTCCCCGCTCGGGGCTACACCTTC. This encodes CASSFPARGYTF. The chain combines TRBV7-2 with TRBJ1-2; D gene unclear. The CDR3 loop spans 12 amino acids. The ends were cut back, 3 bases at V and 8 bases at J, with 10 bases in the middle. From germline, CDR1 is SGHTA and CDR2 FQGNSA.

The rearrangement links TRBV28 to TRBJ2-7; the match to TRBD2 covers 7 bases. CDR3 size: 15 residues. V gave up 4 bases and J gave up 0 bases; unmatched junction bases: 6. CDR1 and CDR2 (germline): MDHEN, SYDVKM. The CDR3 region has the DNA TGTGCCAGCAGTTCAACTGGACTAGACTCCTACGAGCAGTACTTC. It yields the protein CASSSTGLDSYEQYF.

This clone was seen once. The chain recombines TRBV7-9 with TRBJ2-1; 8 nucleotides line up with TRBD2. From germline, CDR1 is SEHNR and CDR2 FQNEAQ (reference sequence). The CDR3 runs to 16 residues. V shed 5 bases, J shed 6 bases, and the junction held 12 bases outside the gene matches. CDR3 protein: CASSPLSGERLNEQFF. The CDR3 DNA reads TGTGCCAGCAGCCCGCTTAGCGGGGAGCGCCTCAATGAGCAGTTCTTC.

This chain connects TRBV13 to TRBJ2-1, with 7 bases matching TRBD1. V was clipped by 4 bases and J by 8 bases; unmatched bases: 8. The CDR3 runs 14 residues. Germline V gene data show CDR1 as PRHDT and CDR2 as FYEKMQ (reference sequence). CDR3 in DNA: TGTGCCAGCAGCTCGCAACAGGGGTCACATGAGCAGTTCTTC. This translates into CASSSQQGSHEQFF. Full variable domain (remainder filled in from reference TRBV13 and TRBJ2-1): AAGVIQSPRHLIKEKRETATLKCYPIPRHDTVYWYQQGPGQDPQFLISFYEKMQSDKGSIPDRFSAQQFSDYHSELNMSSLELGDSALYFCASSSQQGSHEQFFGPGTRLTVL.

The CDR3 sequence is CASSYGQTATNEKLFF. CDR3 coding DNA: TGTGCCAGCAGTTACGGTCAGACTGCAACTAATGAAAAACTGTTTTTT. The chain couples TRBV6-6 to TRBJ1-4; D is uncertain. The V and J ends lost 2 bases and 0 bases respectively, with 10 bases between them. Germline V gives CDR1 MNHNY, CDR2 SVGAGI (reference sequence). The CDR3 has 16 residues.

V gene TRBV19 combines with J gene TRBJ1-2; perhaps TRBD1 as D (5 bases). The ends were cut back, 4 bases at V and 4 bases at J, with 16 bases in the middle. Germline V CDR1 and CDR2: LNHDA, SQIVND (reference sequence). This CDR3 has 15 residues. As DNA, the CDR3 is TGTGCCAGTAGTACGATGGACAAGGGCGTCTATGGCTACACCTTC. It specifies CASSTMDKGVYGYTF.

The V gene is TRBV3-1 (or the pseudogene TRBV3-2), the J gene TRBJ1-1; 8 bases fit TRBD1. Germline trimming cut 1 base from V and 2 bases from J; bases unmatched to any gene: 3. CDR1 and CDR2 (germline): LGHDT, YNNKEL (reference sequence). The CDR3 covers 15 residues. The CDR3 loop is CASSQVGTGNTEAFF. The CDR3 nucleotides are TGTGCCAGCAGCCAAGTCGGGACAGGAAACACTGAAGCTTTCTTT.

This sequence joins TRBV3-1 (or the pseudogene TRBV3-2) and TRBJ2-7; tentative D call: TRBD1 (6 bases). Trimming cost V 0 bases and J 3 bases, with 9 bases left between them. Germline V lookup: CDR1 LGHDT, CDR2 YNNKEL (reference sequence). The CDR3 extends over 14 amino acids. DNA of the CDR3: TGTGCCAGCAGCCAAGACAGGGGCTTCTACGAGCAGTACTTC. This sequence encodes CASSQDRGFYEQYF.

This clone was seen more than once but under ten times. One end of the junction fails to match germline, which may point to a read error. The chain carries TRBV7-2 and TRBJ1-5; no definite D call. CDR3 size: 13 residues. Per germline, CDR1 SGHTA and CDR2 FQGNSA. DNA of the CDR3: TGTGCCAGCACCTTACATAGCAATCAGCCCCAGCATTTT. This codes for CASTLHSNQPQHF.

The chain has TRBV7-2 and TRBJ2-3, with a possible D match to TRBD2 (7 bases). The CDR3 extends over 13 amino acids. Germline V gene lookup returns CDR1 SGHTA and CDR2 FQGNSA. V lost 6 bases to trimming and J lost 7 bases, with 14 bases between them. Written as DNA, the CDR3 is TGTGCCAGCAGAGGGCCGGGGGGCAATACGCAGTATTTT. It yields the protein CASRGPGGNTQYF. The variable domain in full, completed from reference TRBV7-2 and TRBJ2-3, reads GAGVSQSPSNKVTEKGKDVELRCDPISGHTALYWYRQSLGQGLEFLIYFQGNSAPDKSGLPSDRFSAERTGGSVSTLTIQRTQQEDSAVYLCASRGPGGNTQYFGPGTRLTVL.

The chain joins TRBV29-1 to TRBJ2-7; 7 bases agree with TRBD2. This CDR3 region has 15 residues. Losses at the gene ends were 7 bases for V and 0 bases for J; bases not matched to a gene: 12. Germline V gene sequence: CDR1 SQVTM, CDR2 ANQGSEA. The CDR3, as DNA: TGCAGCGCGAAACCGGGTAGCGGGCGCTCCTACGAGCAGTACTTC. This encodes CSAKPGSGRSYEQYF.

The chain uses TRBV4-1 and TRBJ1-2; 7 bases are shared with TRBD1. The junction had 16 bases not matched to a gene; V was cut back by 1 base and J by 8 bases. This CDR3 is 17 amino acids long. Germline V gives CDR1 MGHRA, CDR2 YSYEKL. CDR3 in amino acids: CASSQGASTGPALGYTF. CDR3 nucleotides: TGCGCCAGCAGCCAAGGGGCATCGACAGGGCCTGCGTTAGGCTACACCTTC.

The chain combines TRBV5-4 with TRBJ2-3; possibly TRBD1 for D (5 bases). This CDR3 is built from 15 residues. Trimming shortened V by 4 bases and J by 0 bases, and 12 bases separated the two germline ends. CDR1 and CDR2 (germline): SGHNT, YYREEE (reference sequence). The CDR3 DNA reads as TGTGCCAGCAGCCGCAGACGACAGAGCACAGATACGCAGTATTTT. Translating it yields CASSRRRQSTDTQYF.

The chain has TRBV3-1 (or the pseudogene TRBV3-2) and TRBJ1-1; 7 nucleotides line up with TRBD1. Looked up from germline, CDR1 is LGHDT and CDR2 is YNNKEL (reference sequence). The V and J ends lost 0 bases and 5 bases, in that order; junction bases with no gene match: 6. The CDR3 is made up of 15 amino acids. This CDR3 is CASSQEAGQLTEAFF. The CDR3, as DNA: TGTGCCAGCAGCCAAGAGGCGGGACAGTTGACTGAAGCTTTCTTT.

This chain links TRBV9 with TRBJ2-1; D perhaps matches TRBD2 (5 bases). Germline V gene data show CDR1 as SGDLS and CDR2 as YYNGEE. V lost 0 bases to trimming and J lost 8 bases, with 6 bases between them. This CDR3 has 12 residues. The CDR3 bases are TGTGCCAGCAGCGTAGTCGGGGATGAGCAGTTCTTC. As protein: CASSVVGDEQFF.

V and J are TRBV11-2 and TRBJ1-4; TRBD1 matches at 8 bases. Germline lookup yields CDR1 SGHAT and CDR2 FQNNGV. The CDR3 consists of 16 residues. Unmatched junction bases numbered 10, after V lost 2 bases and J lost 8 bases. CDR3 in amino acids: CASSLNVGQGGEKLFF. Here the CDR3 DNA reads TGTGCCAGCAGCTTAAATGTCGGACAGGGAGGAGAAAAACTGTTTTTT.

The J gene is TRBJ1-4, the V gene TRBV18; D perhaps matches TRBD1 (6 bases). This CDR3 contains 14 residues. Per the germline V gene, CDR1 is KGHSH and CDR2 is LQKENI. V lost 1 base and J 8 bases, leaving 11 bases between the germline ends. The CDR3 DNA is TGTGCCAGCTCACCACTTCACCAGGGGGAAAAACTGTTTTTT. It encodes CASSPLHQGEKLFF.

This clone showed up just once. This chain connects TRBV6-2 or TRBV6-3 to TRBJ2-3; D is possibly TRBD2 (6 bases). V was clipped by 6 bases and J by 0 bases, with 16 bases between them. The germline gives CDR1 MNHEY, CDR2 SVGEGT. The length of the CDR3 is 16 residues. The CDR3 DNA follows: TGTGCCAGCAGCCGCGGGGCCAAATCGAGCACAGATACGCAGTATTTT. It translates to CASSRGAKSSTDTQYF.

The chain has TRBV19 and TRBJ1-5, with D possibly being TRBD1 (6 bases). The V and J ends lost 4 bases and 7 bases respectively, with 8 bases between them. Germline loops: CDR1 LNHDA, CDR2 SQIVND (reference sequence). This CDR3 is built from 12 residues. CDR3 protein: CASSKGEQPQHF. The CDR3 bases are TGTGCCAGTAGTAAGGGGGAACAGCCCCAGCATTTT.

J is TRBJ2-7 and V is TRBV6-2 or TRBV6-3; 7 bases are a match to TRBD2. Trimming cost V 6 bases and J 1 base; bases outside gene matches: 12. The length of the CDR3 is 16 residues. Germline values: CDR1 MNHEY, CDR2 SVGEGT. CDR3 sequence reads: CASSYGPSGVSYEQYF. The CDR3 DNA reads TGTGCCAGCAGCTATGGCCCTAGCGGTGTTTCCTACGAGCAGTACTTC.

V gene TRBV30 combines with J gene TRBJ1-2, with TRBD1 matching over 7 bases. This CDR3 has 14 residues. V was pared by 0 bases and J by 4 bases, with 5 bases of the junction left unmatched. Per germline, CDR1 GTSNPN and CDR2 SVGIG (reference sequence). The CDR3 loop reads CAWSVLSGGYGYTF. The DNA for the CDR3 is TGTGCCTGGAGTGTACTTTCAGGGGGCTATGGCTACACCTTC.

The chain has TRBV12-3 or TRBV12-4 and TRBJ2-1, with D unclear. This CDR3 comprises 12 residues. Trimming stripped 6 bases from V and 4 bases from J, with 7 bases between. The CDR3 region has the DNA TGTGCCAGCAGATTGTATTACAATGAGCAGTTCTTC. It specifies CASRLYYNEQFF.

In its sample, this clone was seen a few times. This chain links TRBV6-5 with TRBJ1-2; a possible D gene is TRBD1 (6 bases). The V gene lost 6 bases and the J gene lost 5 bases, with 13 bases spanning the gap. Germline V gene data show CDR1 as MNHEY and CDR2 as SVGAGI. CDR3 size: 13 residues. The CDR3 coding sequence is TGTGCCAGCAGGGCCCAGGGGAAGTATGGCTACACCTTC. It codes for CASRAQGKYGYTF.

The gene calls are TRBV5-8 and TRBJ1-2; D call uncertain. Trimming removed 0 bases at V and 5 bases at J, with 11 bases between. The CDR3 is made up of 14 amino acids. Germline CDR1 SGHTS, CDR2 YDEGEE. CDR3 nucleotide sequence: TGTGCCAGCAGCTTGGATGGGGAGATATATGGCTACACCTTC. Its protein product is CASSLDGEIYGYTF.

The V and J genes are TRBV4-3 and TRBJ2-7; 9 nucleotides align to TRBD1. Germline V gives CDR1 LGHNA, CDR2 YSLEER. The CDR3 is 15 amino acids. Trimming removed 2 bases from V and 2 bases from J; junction bases left unmatched: 4. The CDR3 is CASSQSGQGTYEQYF. CDR3 in DNA: TGCGCCAGCAGCCAAAGCGGACAGGGGACCTACGAGCAGTACTTC.

This chain uses TRBV29-1 with TRBJ1-1, with 9 bases aligning to TRBD1. This CDR3 spans 12 amino acids. V lost 6 bases, J lost 9 bases, and 8 bases stayed unmatched. The V gene's germline CDR1 is SQVTM and CDR2 ANQGSEA. CDR3 DNA: TGCAGCGTAGACATCAACAGGGGGCAAGCTTTCTTT. Protein product: CSVDINRGQAFF.

This clone has a handful of counts. The V call is TRBV6-5, the J call TRBJ1-6, with D possibly TRBD1 on 5 matching bases. The CDR3 spans 16 residues. V lost 3 bases and J 6 bases, leaving 15 bases between the germline ends. Germline V gives CDR1 MNHEY, CDR2 SVGAGI. CDR3 sequence: CASSYSWTSFNSPLHF. DNA of the CDR3: TGTGCCAGCAGTTATTCCTGGACAAGTTTTAATTCACCCCTCCACTTT.

The chain uses TRBV7-8 and TRBJ2-7; 11 bases match TRBD1. The CDR3 has 15 residues. J was trimmed by 4 bases and V by 0 bases; bases with no gene match: 2. Germline V gene data show CDR1 as SGHVS and CDR2 as FQNEAQ. The CDR3 reads CASSLAGQGVYEQYF. DNA for the CDR3: TGTGCCAGCAGCTTAGCGGGACAGGGGGTATACGAGCAGTACTTC. Filled out from reference TRBV7-8 and TRBJ2-7, the complete variable domain reads GAGVSQSPRYKVAKRGQDVALRCDPISGHVSLFWYQQALGQGPEFLTYFQNEAQLDKSGLPSDRFFAERPEGSVSTLKIQRTQQEDSAVYLCASSLAGQGVYEQYFGPGTRLTVT.

The V gene is TRBV11-2, the J gene TRBJ1-1, with 8 bases aligning to TRBD1. In germline, CDR1 is SGHAT, CDR2 FQNNGV. This CDR3 spans 14 amino acids. After removal of 5 bases from V and 5 bases from J, the junction contained 7 bases not matched to a gene. The CDR3 here is CASSPQGAWTEAFF. The CDR3 DNA follows: TGTGCCAGCAGCCCTCAGGGGGCATGGACTGAAGCTTTCTTT.

The V gene is TRBV30, the J gene TRBJ2-7, with D maybe TRBD2 (5 bases). The CDR3 has 15 residues. CDR1 and CDR2 from the germline V gene are GTSNPN and SVGIG (reference sequence). Trimming stripped 0 bases from V and 6 bases from J, with 18 bases between. The CDR3 here is CAWSVGSANVGEQYF. In nucleotides, the CDR3 is TGTGCCTGGAGTGTGGGGAGCGCCAATGTAGGCGAGCAGTACTTC. The full variable domain, in which reference TRBV30 and TRBJ2-7 provide the parts outside the CDR3, is SQTIHQWPATLVQPVGSPLSLECTVEGTSNPNLYWYRQAAGRGLQLLFYSVGIGQISSEVPQNLSASRPQDRQFILSSKKLLLSDSGFYLCAWSVGSANVGEQYFGPGTRLTVT.